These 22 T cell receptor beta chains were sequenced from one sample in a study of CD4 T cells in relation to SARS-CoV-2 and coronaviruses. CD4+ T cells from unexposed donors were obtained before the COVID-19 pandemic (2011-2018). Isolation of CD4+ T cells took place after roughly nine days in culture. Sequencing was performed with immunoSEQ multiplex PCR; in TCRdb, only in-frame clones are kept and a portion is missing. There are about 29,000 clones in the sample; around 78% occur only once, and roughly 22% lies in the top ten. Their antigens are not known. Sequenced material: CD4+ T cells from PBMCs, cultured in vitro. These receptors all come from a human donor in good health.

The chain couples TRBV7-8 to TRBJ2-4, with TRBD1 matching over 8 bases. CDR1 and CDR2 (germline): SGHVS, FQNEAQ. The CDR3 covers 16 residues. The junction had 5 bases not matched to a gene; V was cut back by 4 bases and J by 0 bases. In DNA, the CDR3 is TGTGCCAGCAGCTCGGGACAGGCTATAGCCAAAAACATTCAGTACTTC. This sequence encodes CASSSGQAIAKNIQYF.

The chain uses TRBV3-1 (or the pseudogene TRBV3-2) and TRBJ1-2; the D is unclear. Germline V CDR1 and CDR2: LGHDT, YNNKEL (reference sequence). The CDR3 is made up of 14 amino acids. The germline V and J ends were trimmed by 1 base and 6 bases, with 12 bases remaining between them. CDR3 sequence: CASSQGSVENGYTF. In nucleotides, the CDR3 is TGTGCCAGCAGCCAAGGCTCTGTGGAGAATGGCTACACCTTC.

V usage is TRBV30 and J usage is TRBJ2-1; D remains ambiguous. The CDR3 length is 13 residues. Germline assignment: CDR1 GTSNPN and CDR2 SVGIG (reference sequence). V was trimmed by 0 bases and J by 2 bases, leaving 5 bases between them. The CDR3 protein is CAWSVTTYNEQFF. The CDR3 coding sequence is TGTGCCTGGAGTGTTACTACCTACAATGAGCAGTTCTTC.

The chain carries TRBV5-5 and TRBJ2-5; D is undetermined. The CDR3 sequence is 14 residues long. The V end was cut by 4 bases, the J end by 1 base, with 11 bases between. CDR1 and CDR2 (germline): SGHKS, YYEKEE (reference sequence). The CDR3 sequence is CASSPPPPQETQYF. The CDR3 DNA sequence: TGTGCCAGCAGCCCGCCACCACCCCAAGAGACCCAGTACTTC.

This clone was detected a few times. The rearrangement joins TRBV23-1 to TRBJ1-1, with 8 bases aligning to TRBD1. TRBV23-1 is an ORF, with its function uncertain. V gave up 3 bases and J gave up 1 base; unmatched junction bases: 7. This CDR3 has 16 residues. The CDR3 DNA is TGCGCCAGCAGTCATAGGACAGGGCCCCCGAACACTGAAGCTTTCTTT. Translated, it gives CASSHRTGPPNTEAFF.

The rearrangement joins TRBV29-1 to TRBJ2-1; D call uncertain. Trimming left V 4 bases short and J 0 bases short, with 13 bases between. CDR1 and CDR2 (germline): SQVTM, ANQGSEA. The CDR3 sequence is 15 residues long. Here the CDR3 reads CSVGGTASSYNEQFF. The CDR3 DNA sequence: TGCAGCGTTGGGGGTACGGCAAGCTCCTACAATGAGCAGTTCTTC.

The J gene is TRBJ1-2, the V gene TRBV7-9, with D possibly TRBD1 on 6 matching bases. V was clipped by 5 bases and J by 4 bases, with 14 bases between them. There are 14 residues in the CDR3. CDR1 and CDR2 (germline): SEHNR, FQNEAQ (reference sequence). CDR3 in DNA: TGTGCCAGCAGCCACGGTGACAGGATCTATGGCTACACCTTC. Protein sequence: CASSHGDRIYGYTF.

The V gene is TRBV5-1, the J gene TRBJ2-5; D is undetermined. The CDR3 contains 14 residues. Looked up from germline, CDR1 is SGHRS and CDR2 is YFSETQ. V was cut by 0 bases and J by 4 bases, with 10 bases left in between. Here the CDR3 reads CASSLGTNRETQYF. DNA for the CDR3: TGCGCCAGCAGCTTGGGAACCAACAGAGAGACCCAGTACTTC.

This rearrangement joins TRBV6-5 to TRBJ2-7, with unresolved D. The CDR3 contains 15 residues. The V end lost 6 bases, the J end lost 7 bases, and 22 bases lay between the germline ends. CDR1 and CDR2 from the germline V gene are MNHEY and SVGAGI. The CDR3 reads CASSLTATWSSEQYF. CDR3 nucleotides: TGTGCCAGCAGCTTAACCGCCACCTGGTCGTCAGAGCAGTACTTC.

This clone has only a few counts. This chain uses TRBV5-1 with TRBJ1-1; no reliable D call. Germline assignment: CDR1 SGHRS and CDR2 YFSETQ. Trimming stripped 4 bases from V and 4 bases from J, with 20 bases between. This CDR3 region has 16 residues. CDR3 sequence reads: CASSPDPDGPGTEAFF. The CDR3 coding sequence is TGCGCCAGCAGCCCCGACCCGGACGGGCCGGGCACTGAAGCTTTCTTT.

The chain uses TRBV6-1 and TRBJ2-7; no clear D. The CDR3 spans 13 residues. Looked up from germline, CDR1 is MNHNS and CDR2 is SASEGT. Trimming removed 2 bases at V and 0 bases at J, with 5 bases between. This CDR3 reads CASSENNSYEQYF. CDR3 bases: TGTGCCAGCAGTGAAAACAACTCCTACGAGCAGTACTTC.

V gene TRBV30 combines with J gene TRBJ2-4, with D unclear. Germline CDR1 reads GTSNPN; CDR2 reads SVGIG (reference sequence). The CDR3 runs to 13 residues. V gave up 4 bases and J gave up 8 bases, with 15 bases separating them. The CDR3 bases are TGTGCCTGGAATCCGCGCGCCGCGGACATTCAGTACTTC. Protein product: CAWNPRAADIQYF.

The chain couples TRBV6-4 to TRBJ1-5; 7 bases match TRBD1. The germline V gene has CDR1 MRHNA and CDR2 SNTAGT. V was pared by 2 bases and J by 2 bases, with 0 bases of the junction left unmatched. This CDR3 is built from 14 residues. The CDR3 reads CASSDDRGNQPQHF. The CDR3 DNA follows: TGTGCCAGCAGTGACGACAGGGGCAATCAGCCCCAGCATTTT.

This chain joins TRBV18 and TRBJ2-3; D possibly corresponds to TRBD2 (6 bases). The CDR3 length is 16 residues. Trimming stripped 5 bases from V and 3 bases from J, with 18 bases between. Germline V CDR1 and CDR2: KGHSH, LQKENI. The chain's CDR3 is CASSSPGLVTTDTQYF. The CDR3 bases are TGTGCCAGCTCATCCCCGGGACTCGTTACTACAGATACGCAGTATTTT.

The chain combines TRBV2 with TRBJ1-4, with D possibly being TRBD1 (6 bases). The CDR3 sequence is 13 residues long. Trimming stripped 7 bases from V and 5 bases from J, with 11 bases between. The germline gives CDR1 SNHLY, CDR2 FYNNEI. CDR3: CASTGDGNEKLFF. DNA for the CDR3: TGTGCCAGCACAGGGGATGGGAATGAAAAACTGTTTTTT.

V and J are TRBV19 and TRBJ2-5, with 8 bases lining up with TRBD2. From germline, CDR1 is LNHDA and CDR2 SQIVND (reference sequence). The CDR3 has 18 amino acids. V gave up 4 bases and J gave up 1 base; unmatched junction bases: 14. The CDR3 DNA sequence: TGTGCCAGTAGTAGGTCTCGCCTCGCGGGGGGCCTCCAAGAGACCCAGTACTTC. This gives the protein CASSRSRLAGGLQETQYF. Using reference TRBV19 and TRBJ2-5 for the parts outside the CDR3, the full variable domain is DGGITQSPKYLFRKEGQNVTLSCEQNLNHDAMYWYRQDPGQGLRLIYYSQIVNDFQKGDIAEGYSVSREKKESFPLTVTSAQKNPTAFYLCASSRSRLAGGLQETQYFGPGTRLLVL.

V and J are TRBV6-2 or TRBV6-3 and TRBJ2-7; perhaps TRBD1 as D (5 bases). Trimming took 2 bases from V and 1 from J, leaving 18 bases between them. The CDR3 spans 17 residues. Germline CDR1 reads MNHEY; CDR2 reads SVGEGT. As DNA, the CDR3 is TGTGCCAGCAGTTACCCCTTTGCCAGGGCCAATTCCTACGAGCAGTACTTC. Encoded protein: CASSYPFARANSYEQYF.

The CDR3 nucleotides read TGTGCCAGCAGTTACTCTCCGGGCGGCACTGAAGCTTTCTTT. Amino acids: CASSYSPGGTEAFF. This chain joins TRBV6-2 or TRBV6-3 and TRBJ1-1; D unresolved. This CDR3 spans 14 amino acids. The germline gives CDR1 MNHEY, CDR2 SVGEGT. V lost 0 bases and J 4 bases, leaving 9 bases between the germline ends.

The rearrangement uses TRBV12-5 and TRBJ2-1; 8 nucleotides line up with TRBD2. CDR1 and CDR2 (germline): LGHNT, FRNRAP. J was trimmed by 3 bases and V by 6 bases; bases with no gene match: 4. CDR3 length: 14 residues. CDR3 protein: CASGAGGLYNEQFF. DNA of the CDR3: TGTGCTAGTGGGGCGGGGGGCCTCTACAATGAGCAGTTCTTC.

CDR3 loop: CASSQLGGQLYEQYF. Written as DNA, the CDR3 is TGTGCCAGCTCACAACTTGGGGGACAGCTCTACGAGCAGTACTTC. The chain carries TRBV18 and TRBJ2-7, with TRBD1 matching over 7 bases. The CDR3 has 15 residues. In germline, CDR1 is KGHSH, CDR2 LQKENI. V trimming: 4 bases; J trimming: 3 bases; junction bases outside the gene matches: 9.

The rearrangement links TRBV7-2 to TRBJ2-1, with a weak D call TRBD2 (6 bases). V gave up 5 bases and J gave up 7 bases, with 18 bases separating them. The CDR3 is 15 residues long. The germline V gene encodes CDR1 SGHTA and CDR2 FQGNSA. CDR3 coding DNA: TGTGCCAGCAGCCCCCCGGAGGCGGGGTTGAATGAGCAGTTCTTC. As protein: CASSPPEAGLNEQFF. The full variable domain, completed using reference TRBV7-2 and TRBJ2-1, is GAGVSQSPSNKVTEKGKDVELRCDPISGHTALYWYRQSLGQGLEFLIYFQGNSAPDKSGLPSDRFSAERTGGSVSTLTIQRTQQEDSAVYLCASSPPEAGLNEQFFGPGTRLTVL.

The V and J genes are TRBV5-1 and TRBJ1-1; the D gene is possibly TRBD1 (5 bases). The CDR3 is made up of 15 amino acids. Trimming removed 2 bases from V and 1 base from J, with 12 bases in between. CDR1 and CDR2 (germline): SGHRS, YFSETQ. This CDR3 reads CASSFNTDRNTEAFF. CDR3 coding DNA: TGCGCCAGCAGCTTTAATACCGACAGGAACACTGAAGCTTTCTTT.